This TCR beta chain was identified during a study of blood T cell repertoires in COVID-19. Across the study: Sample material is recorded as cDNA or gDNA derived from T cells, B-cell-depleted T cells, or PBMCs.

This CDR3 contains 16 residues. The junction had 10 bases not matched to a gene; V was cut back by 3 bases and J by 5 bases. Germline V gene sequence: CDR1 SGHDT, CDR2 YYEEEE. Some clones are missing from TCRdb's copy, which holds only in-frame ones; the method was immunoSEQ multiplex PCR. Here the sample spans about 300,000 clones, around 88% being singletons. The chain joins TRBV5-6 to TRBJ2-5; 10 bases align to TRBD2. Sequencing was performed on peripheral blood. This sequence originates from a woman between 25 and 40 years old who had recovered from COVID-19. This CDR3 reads CASSSPAGGDPETQYF. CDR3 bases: TGTGCCAGCAGCTCCCCAGCGGGGGGGGATCCGGAGACCCAGTACTTC.